Following are 19 T cell receptor beta chains from one sample sequenced in a study of CD8+CD57+ T cells in acquired aplastic anemia. Patients included in sequencing had previously demonstrated CD8+CD57+ cell expansion by flow cytometry. Genomic DNA provided the template from which TCR beta VDJ and CDR3 profiles were obtained. TCRdb analysed the reads with MiXCR anew, one entry per CDR3 protein. The repertoire has hundreds of thousands of distinct CDR3 sequences, about a third of them found once; the top ten carry approximately 0.82%. What was sequenced was sorted CD4+, CD8+, or CD8+CD57+ T cells (not recorded which) from PBMCs. These receptors originate from a human donor with aplastic anemia.

As DNA, the CDR3 is TGCGCCAGCAGCCATAGGACTAGCGGGGGGCTCGGCTCCTACGAGCAGTACTTC. This gives the protein CASSHRTSGGLGSYEQYF. The chain joins TRBV4-3 to TRBJ2-7, with 14 bases that match TRBD2. Per the germline V gene, CDR1 is LGHNA and CDR2 is YSLEER. The J segment lost 0 bases and the V segment lost 3 bases, leaving 7 bases of the junction unmatched. The CDR3 extends over 18 amino acids.

This clonotype occurred a few times. This chain connects TRBV4-3 to TRBJ2-6; D gene unclear. Trimming took off 1 base at V and 6 bases at J, with 7 bases between the two ends. Germline V gives CDR1 LGHNA, CDR2 YSLEER. The CDR3 loop spans 14 amino acids. The DNA of the CDR3 is TGCGCCAGCAGCCAAGGGGTTGAGGCCAACGTCCTGACTTTC. Translated, it gives CASSQGVEANVLTF.

In the case of this clonotype: Just one base apart from a much larger clone, this may be a read error. CDR3 residues: CVINGLAGEPTGELFF. The CDR3 nucleotides read TGTGTCATCAATGGACTAGCGGGAGAACCCACCGGGGAGCTGTTTTTT. The rearrangement joins TRBV10-3 to TRBJ2-2, with 13 nucleotides matching TRBD2. The CDR3 has 16 amino acids. Germline CDR1 is ENHRY and CDR2 is SYGVKD.

The rearrangement joins TRBV19 to TRBJ1-2; D uncertain. This CDR3 is 11 amino acids long. Between the trimmed V and J ends, which lost 6 bases and 8 bases, there was a span of 10 bases. CDR1 and CDR2 (germline): LNHDA, SQIVND (reference sequence). The CDR3 protein is CASSRGTGYTF. The CDR3 nucleotides are TGTGCCAGTAGCCGGGGAACAGGCTACACCTTC.

The chain carries TRBV14 and TRBJ2-1; unclear D gene. Trimming removed 6 bases at V and 8 bases at J, with 11 bases between. The CDR3 sequence is 12 residues long. The germline V gene has CDR1 SGHDN and CDR2 FVKESK. The CDR3 bases are TGTGCCAGCAGTTTATCCGGTCATGAGCAGTTCTTC. Its translation: CASSLSGHEQFF.

Concerning this clonotype: Possible read error: a much larger clone is one base away. The chain has TRBV7-9 and TRBJ1-2; TRBD1 aligns across 7 bases. In germline, CDR1 is SEHNR, CDR2 FQNEAQ (reference sequence). The J segment lost 7 bases and the V segment lost 5 bases, leaving 10 bases of the junction unmatched. The CDR3 spans 14 residues. The CDR3 sequence: CASSHDRAPGGYTF. CDR3 coding DNA: TGTGCCAGCAGCCACGACAGGGCACCCGGTGGCTACACCTTC.

Many counts were recorded for this clonotype. The rearrangement joins TRBV5-1 to TRBJ1-2, with no clear D. The CDR3 spans 13 residues. Germline CDR1 SGHRS, CDR2 YFSETQ. V dropped 3 bases and J dropped 7 bases, with 13 bases sitting between them. The CDR3 DNA sequence: TGCGCCAGCAGCTCAAGCCCGGGGAGTGGCTACACCTTC. It is translated as CASSSSPGSGYTF.

This clonotype was counted many times. The chain joins TRBV9 to TRBJ2-3, with D possibly being TRBD2 (6 bases). Trimming removed 1 base at V and 6 bases at J, with 9 bases between. Per germline, CDR1 SGDLS and CDR2 YYNGEE. This CDR3 spans 13 amino acids. CDR3 residues: CASSVYREDTQYF. CDR3 coding DNA: TGTGCCAGCAGCGTATATCGGGAGGATACGCAGTATTTT. Variable domain in full (rest from reference TRBV9 and TRBJ2-3): DSGVTQTPKHLITATGQRVTLRCSPRSGDLSVYWYQQSLDQGLQFLIQYYNGEERAKGNILERFSAQQFPDLHSELNLSSLELGDSALYFCASSVYREDTQYFGPGTRLTVL.

Only a few counts were recorded for this clonotype. The chain couples TRBV20-1 to TRBJ1-1; D is undetermined. V gave up 2 bases and J gave up 1 base, with 14 bases separating them. Per the germline V gene, CDR1 is DFQATT and CDR2 is SNEGSKA (reference sequence). There are 15 residues in the CDR3. The DNA for the CDR3 is TGCAGTGCTAGACAAACGACTGGGGAGAACACTGAAGCTTTCTTT. Its translation is CSARQTTGENTEAFF.

In this sample, this clonotype turned up once. A much larger clone differs by one base, so this may be a read error. Since no conserved phenylalanine or tryptophan closes the CDR3, a read error is the likely cause. The V gene is TRBV7-3, the J gene TRBJ2-5; D call uncertain. The ends were cut back, 4 bases at V and 4 bases at J, with 10 bases in the middle. The V gene's germline CDR1 is SGHTA and CDR2 FQGTGA. The CDR3 spans 13 residues. This chain's CDR3 is CASSSGPLETQYS. CDR3 nucleotide sequence: TGTGCCAGCAGCTCGGGCCCTTTAGAGACCCAGTACTCC.

This clonotype has just a few counts. The V gene is TRBV5-5, the J gene TRBJ2-7; maybe TRBD1 (6 bases). This CDR3 region has 14 residues. The germline V gene has CDR1 SGHKS and CDR2 YYEKEE (reference sequence). Trimming removed 0 bases from V and 3 bases from J, with 10 bases in between. In nucleotides, the CDR3 is TGTGCCAGCAGCTTGGGAGGGGGAGTCTACGAGCAGTACTTC. This gives the protein CASSLGGGVYEQYF.

This chain uses TRBV11-1 with TRBJ2-3, with 8 bases identical to TRBD2. The junction had 8 bases not matched to a gene; V was cut back by 2 bases and J by 1 base. Germline V gene data show CDR1 as SGHAT and CDR2 as FQDESV (reference sequence). CDR3 length equals 17 residues. CDR3 protein: CASSLLSGGPGTDTQYF. CDR3 coding DNA: TGTGCCAGCAGCTTATTGTCGGGGGGGCCGGGCACAGATACGCAGTATTTT. Using reference TRBV11-1 and TRBJ2-3 for the parts outside the CDR3, the full variable domain is EAEVAQSPRYKITEKSQAVAFWCDPISGHATLYWYRQILGQGPELLVQFQDESVVDDSQLPKDRFSAERLKGVDSTLKIQPAELGDSAMYLCASSLLSGGPGTDTQYFGPGTRLTVL.

The CDR3 spells CASSPGQAEAFF. DNA for the CDR3: TGTGCCAGTAGTCCCGGGCAGGCTGAAGCTTTCTTT. The chain recombines TRBV19 with TRBJ1-1; D is unclear. The V end lost 5 bases, the J end lost 6 bases, and 10 bases lay between the germline ends. The CDR3 covers 12 residues. Per germline, CDR1 LNHDA and CDR2 SQIVND (reference sequence). The full variable domain, rest sourced from reference TRBV19 and TRBJ1-1, is DGGITQSPKYLFRKEGQNVTLSCEQNLNHDAMYWYRQDPGQGLRLIYYSQIVNDFQKGDIAEGYSVSREKKESFPLTVTSAQKNPTAFYLCASSPGQAEAFFGQGTRLTVV.

This clonotype was counted a few times. The chain joins TRBV24-1 to TRBJ2-5, with TRBD2 matching over 7 bases. Germline CDR1 reads KGHDR; CDR2 reads SFDVKD. The CDR3 is 15 residues long. The V segment lost 4 bases and the J segment 0 bases; nucleotides outside the gene matches: 4. The CDR3 DNA follows: TGTGCCACCAGTGACCCCGGACTAGACCAAGAGACCCAGTACTTC. Amino acid sequence: CATSDPGLDQETQYF.

This clonotype was detected a few times. The chain joins TRBV6-5 to TRBJ1-1, with unresolved D. Trimming shortened V by 1 base and J by 6 bases, and 9 bases separated the two germline ends. This CDR3 is 13 amino acids long. Germline V CDR1 and CDR2: MNHEY, SVGAGI. The CDR3 here is CASSYYSSAEAFF. CDR3 nucleotides: TGTGCCAGCAGTTACTACAGTTCCGCTGAAGCTTTCTTT.

This clonotype was counted a single time. A read error may be the cause here, since a much bigger clone is one base away. The V and J genes are TRBV7-7 and TRBJ2-3; tentative D call: TRBD2 (6 bases). CDR1 and CDR2 (germline): SSHAT, FNYEAQ (reference sequence). There are 13 residues in the CDR3. The CDR3 coding sequence is TGTGCTAGCGGCCCAAGTGGGTTAGATTCGCAGTATTTT. This encodes CASGPSGLDSQYF.

Ten or more counts support this clonotype. The genes are TRBV24-1 and TRBJ2-7, with a weak D call TRBD1 (6 bases). The ends were cut back, 7 bases at V and 2 bases at J, with 11 bases in the middle. CDR3 size: 13 residues. Germline V gene sequence: CDR1 KGHDR, CDR2 SFDVKD. CDR3 sequence reads: CATSATGTYEQYF. In nucleotides, the CDR3 is TGTGCCACCAGCGCGACAGGAACCTACGAGCAGTACTTC.

This clonotype was recorded many times. This chain connects TRBV19 to TRBJ2-3, with TRBD2 matching over 14 bases. Per germline, CDR1 LNHDA and CDR2 SQIVND (reference sequence). V shed 8 bases and J 5 bases; nucleotides not matched to a gene: 6. The CDR3 sequence is 15 residues long. CDR3 DNA: TGTGCCAGTGCGGGACTAGCGGGAGCGGAAGATACGCAGTATTTT. This sequence encodes CASAGLAGAEDTQYF.

The chain combines TRBV20-1 with TRBJ1-2, with a possible D match to TRBD1 (6 bases). Germline values: CDR1 DFQATT, CDR2 SNEGSKA (reference sequence). The CDR3 is 13 amino acids. The ends were cut back, 1 base at V and 7 bases at J, with 13 bases in the middle. CDR3 in DNA: TGCAGTGCTAGAGGTCGGGACATCGGTGGCTACACCTTC. Protein sequence: CSARGRDIGGYTF.